This T cell receptor beta chain was sequenced during a study of blood T cell repertoires in COVID-19. At the level of the study: COVID-19 samples, acute and convalescent, were from the United States, Italy and Spain.

Between the trimmed V and J ends, which lost 1 base and 7 bases, there was a span of 11 bases. The CDR3 contains 15 residues. CDR1 and CDR2 (germline): LGHDT, YNNKEL (reference sequence). Data came from immunoSEQ multiplex PCR; TCRdb stores just in-frame clones and leaves some out. The sample lists 200,000 to 250,000 clones, approximately 90% seen once, with 10% to 14% in the top ten. The chain joins TRBV3-1 (or the pseudogene TRBV3-2) to TRBJ1-6, with D possibly TRBD1 on 6 matching bases. Sequenced material: PBMCs or T cells enriched from blood (not recorded which). The clonotype was recovered from a man aged 25 to 45 who had recovered from COVID-19. CDR3 protein: CASSQGPQGNSPLHF. As DNA, the CDR3 is TGTGCCAGCAGCCAAGGGCCGCAGGGGAATTCACCCCTCCACTTT.